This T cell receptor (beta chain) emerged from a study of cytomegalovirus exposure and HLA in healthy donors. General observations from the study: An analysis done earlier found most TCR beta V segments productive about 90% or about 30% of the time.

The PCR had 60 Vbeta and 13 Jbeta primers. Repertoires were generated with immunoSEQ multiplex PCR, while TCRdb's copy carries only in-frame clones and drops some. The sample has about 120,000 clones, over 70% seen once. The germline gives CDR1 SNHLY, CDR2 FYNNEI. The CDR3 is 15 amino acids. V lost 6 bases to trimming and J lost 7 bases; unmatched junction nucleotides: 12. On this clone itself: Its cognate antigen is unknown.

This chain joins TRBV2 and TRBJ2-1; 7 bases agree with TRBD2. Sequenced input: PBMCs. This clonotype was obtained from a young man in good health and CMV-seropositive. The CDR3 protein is CASRESWTSFNEQFF. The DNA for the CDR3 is TGTGCCAGCAGAGAGTCTTGGACTAGTTTTAATGAGCAGTTCTTC.